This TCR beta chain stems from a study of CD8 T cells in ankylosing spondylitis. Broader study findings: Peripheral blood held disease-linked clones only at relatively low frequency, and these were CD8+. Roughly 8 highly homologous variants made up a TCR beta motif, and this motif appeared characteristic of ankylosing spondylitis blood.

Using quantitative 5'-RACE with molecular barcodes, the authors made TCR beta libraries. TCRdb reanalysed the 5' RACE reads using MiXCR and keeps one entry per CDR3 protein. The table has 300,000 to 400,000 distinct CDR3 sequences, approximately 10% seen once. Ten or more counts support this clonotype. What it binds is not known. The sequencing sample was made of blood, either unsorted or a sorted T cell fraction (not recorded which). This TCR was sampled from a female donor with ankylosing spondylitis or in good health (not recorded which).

This CDR3 is CASSLEGGLGEQFF. In DNA form, the CDR3 reads TGTGCCAGCAGCTTAGAAGGCGGACTGGGTGAGCAGTTCTTC. This chain uses TRBV7-2 with TRBJ2-1; D is perhaps TRBD2 (5 bases). V was cut by 1 base and J by 9 bases, with 13 bases left in between. Germline CDR1 SGHTA, CDR2 FQGNSA. This CDR3 comprises 14 residues. The full variable domain, in which reference TRBV7-2 and TRBJ2-1 provide the parts outside the CDR3, is GAGVSQSPSNKVTEKGKDVELRCDPISGHTALYWYRQSLGQGLEFLIYFQGNSAPDKSGLPSDRFSAERTGGSVSTLTIQRTQQEDSAVYLCASSLEGGLGEQFFGPGTRLTVL.